This T cell receptor (beta chain) was documented in a study of T cells in Graves' hyperthyroidism and ophthalmopathy. Study results and limitations: Ophthalmopathy stood apart from stable hyperthyroidism in a 13 V-J model. Most clonotypes that expanded in the thyroid above 0.001 also showed up in blood.

Orbital computed tomography and thyroid ultrasound, together with serum TRAb and thyroxine and clinical symptoms, were used for diagnoses. Amplification targeted TCR beta CDR3 regions from RNA transcripts. Initially, a first-round RT-PCR of the TCR CDR3 employed the HTBI primer set. A single record per CDR3 protein comes from TCRdb applying MiXCR to the multiplex PCR reads. The table lists some 550,000 distinct CDR3 sequences, under 25% of them singletons. This clonotype was seen only a few times. Antigen unknown. Sequencing input: blood. This clonotype was obtained from a man between 18 and 29 years old with Graves' hyperthyroidism.

The CDR3 spells CASSHHAGNGYTF. In DNA form, the CDR3 reads TGTGCCAGCAGCCACCACGCGGGGAATGGCTACACCTTC. The genes are TRBV3-1 and TRBJ1-2; D is unclear. The CDR3 sequence is 13 residues long. Germline V gene lookup returns CDR1 LGHDT and CDR2 YNNKEL (reference sequence). Trimming removed 3 bases from V and 6 bases from J, with 11 bases in between.